The following is a T cell receptor beta chain sequence with its context. This clone's antigen is unknown. The germline V end is reduced by 4 bases and the J end by 4 bases; junction bases left unmatched: 8. CDR1 and CDR2, looked up from the germline V gene, are MRHNA and SNTAGT. The CDR3 sequence holds 16 residues, the cysteine and phenylalanine included. The read is trimmed to its CDR3 DNA, 48 bases read in frame from base 1. This sample was taken from a study of cytomegalovirus exposure and HLA in healthy donors (dated by TCRdb to about 2017). The study in broad terms: An earlier analysis of approximately 600 of the donors reported about 250 Gb of sequence data and 117 million unique TCR beta sequences from 150 million to 200 million T cells. An early release that covered some 630 HLA-typed donors contained about 300 gigabases of sequencing data and around 80 million unique TCR sequences. Of the roughly 400 genotyped donors, 81% were placed in the genetic ancestry cluster associated with self-reported Caucasian donors. The aim of the study was to test whether cataloging public T cell receptors could identify signatures of past pathogen exposure. Using immunosequencing, the study profiled T cell repertoires from approximately 700 subjects and related those repertoires to cytomegalovirus serostatus. A separate validation cohort of 100 to 150 different subjects was used in addition to the 666-subject first cohort. To predict cytomegalovirus infection status, the study brought together high-throughput TCR immunosequencing, statistical association of individual TCRs with disease status, and machine learning. A later analysis re-analyzed previously published TCR beta repertoires from 660 or so donors and added high-resolution HLA genotyping to study TCR occurrence patterns. Rather than drawing on any new phenotypic data, the later analysis identified candidate immune exposures from TCR beta sequences and the way those sequences occurred across donors. An earlier analysis of several hundred of the donors applied high-throughput TCR beta sequencing to assess whether each TCR beta V gene segment acted as functional or pseudogenic. Donor age, sex, ethnicity and CMV serostatus were compiled alongside the repertoire data. In a later genetic analysis, genome-wide SNP genotypes for about three fifths of the roughly 670 donors were used, and that subset was treated as a discovery cohort. All discovery cohort repertoires had been generated on a single sequencing platform. HLA typing covered class I and class II loci at four-digit resolution. Typing coverage differed by locus: A, B, C, DRB1 and DQB1 were typed in about 620-630 donors, DQA1 in approximately 520, DPA1 in approximately 600, and DPB1 in 450 to 480. A handful of DR-DQ haplotypes were handled as single units for association and clustering because linkage in the cohort was strong. Across some 400 genotyped donors of the cohort, an average of roughly 230,000 unique TCR beta nucleotide sequences per donor were sequenced, and roughly 20% of those sequences were non-productive. General study outcomes and caveats: A later genetic analysis reported fewer N-insertions in productive TCRs among donors in an Asian-associated ancestry cluster than the roughly 620-donor mean. For the cohort, immune exposure information was limited to CMV serostatus. Across donors, most TCR sequences were observed very rarely, whereas some public TCRs were present in many individuals. According to a later analysis, TCR association rates differed among HLA loci, with DRB1 alleles showing the most associated TCRs and HLA-C alleles showing the fewest. Because counts were too low, under 20 rarely observed V segments, including chromosome 9 orphons, were left out of the earlier analysis of a few hundred of the donors. A few of the identified cytomegalovirus-associated TCR beta chains were confirmed in vitro to be specific for cytomegalovirus antigens. Most CMV-associated TCR beta chains appeared to be HLA-restricted in a later analysis, and the HLA associations seemed to be driven largely by CMV exposure. Correlated functional status among segregating V segments might be attributable to linkage disequilibrium, but an unknown experimental factor could not be ruled out. Because some donors lacked HLA typing at each locus, the association tests relied only on the typed subset. In a later analysis, HLA-associated TCR beta chains showed more clonal expansion and lower generation probabilities than non-associated chains that were equally common. Presence/absence analyses assumed roughly uniform sequencing depth across donors, an assumption that may not hold. A further reported finding was that TCR beta sequences accurately predicted the HLA-A and HLA-B alleles for most subjects in the first cohort. When HLA alleles, especially DR and DQ, strongly co-occurred, TCR associations were difficult to assign to individual alleles. In an earlier analysis of roughly 560 of the donors, most TCR beta V segments were observed in productive rearrangements about 87% or about 30% of the time, broadly matching IMGT annotations. A cluster of highly shared sequence variants was judged likely to represent a technical artifact of the sequencing pipeline. Only TCR beta chains were sequenced in this cohort, and the absence of alpha or paired-chain data limited detectable features. The classifier was reported to diagnose cytomegalovirus status with high specificity and sensitivity in both the original and validation cohorts. In the study, 150 to 200 TCR beta chains were listed as associated with cytomegalovirus. In a later analysis, about 16,000 TCR beta sequences were associated with specific HLA alleles at a false discovery rate of 0.05. According to the authors, the approach could potentially be generalized to other disease states and immunological phenotypes. Several of the top co-occurrence clusters appeared to be linked to parvovirus B19, influenza, CMV and Epstein-Barr virus, according to a later analysis. Some IMGT-functional V segments, including TRBV6-2 and TRBV6-3, could not be distinguished by the 87-base-pair reads and were therefore excluded. In a later genetic analysis, a missense DCLRE1C variant was associated with V-gene and J-gene trimming of TCR beta chains, and the association was replicated in an independent cohort.

Library method: the immunoSEQ multiplex PCR assay. A mixture of 60 forward primers for TCR Vbeta segments and 13 reverse primers for TCR Jbeta segments was used in the multiplex PCR. The CDR3 region of rearranged TCR beta genes was amplified from genomic DNA by a multiplex PCR assay. Amplified TCR beta libraries were sequenced as 87-base-pair reads on the Illumina HiSeq System. In the original analysis: Across the 670 or so repertoires, a later analysis counted approximately 83 million unique TCR beta chains, roughly 11 million of which were shared by at least two donors. To remove PCR and sequencing errors, raw reads were error-corrected and collapsed into unique sequences using a nearest-neighbor algorithm that merged closely related sequences. CDR3 sequences were aligned to IMGT reference sequences to assign V, D and J gene segments. For a sequence to be retained, at least a six-nucleotide match to both a V gene segment and a J gene segment was required. Rearrangements were called productive when the CDR3 lacked stop codons and stayed in frame with V and J; all others were non-productive. CDR3 was defined according to IMGT convention as the region running from the second conserved V-encoded cysteine to the conserved J-encoded phenylalanine. In an earlier analysis of around 600 of the donors, sequences lacking an unambiguous match to a single V gene segment were excluded. An earlier analysis of about 600 of the donors called V segments functional above 56.7% productive rearrangements and segregating when the between-donor standard deviation exceeded 5%. A statistical classification framework was built to diagnose cytomegalovirus status from the catalog of TCR beta chain sequences. In a later analysis, TCR nucleotide sequences were compared against IMGT/GENE-DB human TR gene sequences so that V and J genes could be assigned. A later analysis assigned CDR3 sequences and most-parsimonious VDJ recombination scenarios with the TCRdist pipeline. In a later analysis, each TCR beta chain was defined by its CDR3 amino acid sequence together with its V-gene family, and reads lacking a unique V-gene family were excluded. A later analysis removed 592 highly shared, low-generation-probability nucleotide sequences to deal with suspected cross-contamination and a sequencing artifact. In a later analysis, a clonal expansion index for each public chain was calculated from normalized within-repertoire ranks of inferred template counts. Generation probabilities in a later analysis came from a VDJ recombination model fitted to out-of-frame rearrangements, and those results were checked against IGoR. Hypergeometric tests were used in a later analysis to score TCR-TCR, TCR-HLA and TCR-CMV co-occurrence, with a repertoire-size bias correction applied to the TCR pairs. A later analysis estimated false discovery rates by permuting HLA or CMV assignments 20 times. In a later analysis, co-occurring TCRs were grouped using DBSCAN, and TCRdist sequence similarity was added for clustering within HLA-allele-positive subsets. Repertoires with fewer than 30,000 or more than 120,000 public chains, plus five repertoires with anomalous nucleotide sharing, were excluded from co-occurrence clustering. TCRdb stores this immuneACCESS table with in-frame sequences only. Part of the clones is absent; in the studies checked, under half of the shortfall reflects unresolved V genes, and no reason is known for the rest. Clonal size and the V and J genes are those of that table, whereas D and trimming came from the DNA. This sample's table contains under 250,000 clones. The ten most abundant clones make up more than 0.95% of the sample.

The cohort was made up of several hundred healthy bone marrow donors. Cohort members were all nominally healthy when sampled, although unrecorded immune exposures were likely present. The donor tested CMV seropositive, placing the donor among the approximately 310 seropositive members of the cohort. Every donor gave a peripheral blood sample, and the peripheral blood mononuclear cells from that sample were used for TCR beta sequencing. Genomic DNA was extracted from the blood cell samples with the Qiagen DNeasy Blood Extraction Kit. The specimen sequenced was PBMCs. This sequence uses TRBV6-4 and TRBJ2-3, and TRBD2 matches 10 of the central bases. This TCR was sampled from a girl aged 2 to 10 in good health and CMV-seropositive. CDR3 sequence: CASSASRAGGPDTQYF. Here is the DNA: TGTGCCAGCAGTGCTTCGAGAGCGGGAGGGCCAGATACGCAGTATTTT.